One sample yielded the 32 T cell receptor beta chains listed below, sequenced in a study of long-term antiretroviral therapy in people with HIV. Sequencing relied on immunoSEQ assay v3.0, run at survey level. Method: immunoSEQ multiplex PCR; TCRdb's copy keeps in-frame clones and lacks some. This table has 25,000 to 35,000 clones, 84% appearing once. The sample in question was unsorted PBMCs, obtained 0.4 years after starting antiretroviral therapy. The source is a man between 18 and 29 years old with HIV.

This chain links TRBV5-1 with TRBJ1-2, with a possible D match to TRBD1 (6 bases). V lost 3 bases to trimming and J lost 6 bases, with 12 bases between them. In germline, CDR1 is SGHRS, CDR2 YFSETQ. This CDR3 is 13 amino acids long. CDR3: CASSSGTLDGYTF. Here the CDR3 DNA reads TGCGCCAGCAGCTCCGGGACACTTGATGGCTACACCTTC.

The chain recombines TRBV6-5 with TRBJ2-7; 10 nucleotides line up with TRBD2. V lost 2 bases to trimming and J lost 2 bases; unmatched junction nucleotides: 6. Germline V CDR1 and CDR2: MNHEY, SVGAGI. This CDR3 is 16 amino acids long. The CDR3 loop reads CASSYLPGTSAYEQYF. In DNA form, the CDR3 reads TGTGCCAGCAGTTACCTCCCCGGGACTAGCGCCTACGAGCAGTACTTC.

The rearrangement links TRBV18 to TRBJ1-5; D gene uncertain. CDR3 length: 15 residues. Germline values: CDR1 KGHSH, CDR2 LQKENI. Trimming removed 0 bases from V and 2 bases from J, with 8 bases in between. CDR3 bases: TGTGCCAGCTCACCACCCGGGCGTGGCAATCAGCCCCAGCATTTT. Its protein product is CASSPPGRGNQPQHF.

The chain recombines TRBV10-3 with TRBJ2-3; 12 bases match TRBD2. This CDR3 is 16 amino acids long. V gave up 4 bases and J gave up 2 bases; unmatched junction bases: 4. The V gene's germline CDR1 is ENHRY and CDR2 SYGVKD. CDR3: CAISVRLAGVTDTQYF. CDR3 bases: TGTGCCATCAGTGTGAGACTAGCGGGAGTCACAGATACGCAGTATTTT.

The chain joins TRBV4-2 to TRBJ1-3, with D hard to call. Trimming pared 0 bases from V and 4 bases from J, leaving 13 bases between. CDR1 is LGHNA, CDR2 YNFKEQ, per germline. The length of the CDR3 is 16 residues. The chain's CDR3 is CASSQEGLQNGNTIYF. CDR3 nucleotide sequence: TGTGCCAGCAGCCAAGAGGGCCTACAGAACGGAAACACCATATATTTT.

CDR3 protein: CASSIRGTGELFF. The CDR3 DNA reads as TGTGCCAGTAGTATAAGGGGCACCGGGGAGCTGTTTTTT. The V and J genes are TRBV19 and TRBJ2-2, with a possible D match to TRBD1 (5 bases). The CDR3 consists of 13 residues. The germline CDR1 and CDR2 sequences are LNHDA and SQIVND (reference sequence). V was clipped by 2 bases and J by 4 bases, with 5 bases between them. Variable domain in full (rest from reference TRBV19 and TRBJ2-2): DGGITQSPKYLFRKEGQNVTLSCEQNLNHDAMYWYRQDPGQGLRLIYYSQIVNDFQKGDIAEGYSVSREKKESFPLTVTSAQKNPTAFYLCASSIRGTGELFFGEGSRLTVL.

This sequence joins TRBV7-2 and TRBJ2-7, with no clear D. The V and J ends lost 3 bases and 2 bases respectively, with 11 bases between them. Germline V gene sequence: CDR1 SGHTA, CDR2 FQGNSA. The CDR3 length is 14 residues. DNA for the CDR3: TGTGCCAGCAGCTTCGGCGTAGGACCCTACGAGCAGTACTTC. Protein sequence: CASSFGVGPYEQYF.

This chain links TRBV29-1 with TRBJ2-1, with D hard to call. Per the germline V gene, CDR1 is SQVTM and CDR2 is ANQGSEA. With 4 bases removed from V and 0 bases from J, the gap between germline ends came to 7 bases. This CDR3 has 13 amino acids. CDR3 sequence: CSVAGYSYNEQFF. Here the CDR3 DNA reads TGCAGCGTTGCAGGTTACTCCTACAATGAGCAGTTCTTC.

The chain recombines TRBV14 with TRBJ1-1, with no clear D. This CDR3 region has 14 residues. The germline CDR1 and CDR2 sequences are SGHDN and FVKESK. V lost 1 base and J 8 bases, leaving 14 bases between the germline ends. In DNA form, the CDR3 reads TGTGCCAGCAGCCAAGGTCTACGGGGAAGAGAAGCTTTCTTT. Translation: CASSQGLRGREAFF. Full variable domain (missing parts from reference TRBV14 and TRBJ1-1): EAGVTQFPSHSVIEKGQTVTLRCDPISGHDNLYWYRRVMGKEIKFLLHFVKESKQDESGMPNNRFLAERTGGTYSTLKVQPAELEDSGVYFCASSQGLRGREAFFGQGTRLTVV.

The chain uses TRBV29-1 and TRBJ2-1, with D perhaps TRBD2 (5 bases). The CDR3 sequence is 14 residues long. Trimming pared 1 base from V and 8 bases from J, leaving 15 bases between. The germline CDR1 and CDR2 sequences are SQVTM and ANQGSEA. As DNA, the CDR3 is TGCAGCGTTGAAGGGCAGCGGACTGGAGATGAGCAGTTCTTC. Residues: CSVEGQRTGDEQFF.

V gene TRBV25-1 combines with J gene TRBJ2-7, with D unresolved. Germline CDR1 and CDR2: MGHDK and SYGVNS. Trimming left V 6 bases short and J 4 bases short, with 10 bases between. This CDR3 has 12 amino acids. CDR3 sequence (DNA): TGTGCCAGCAGCATAAGTGGGTACGAGCAGTACTTC. Its protein product is CASSISGYEQYF.

The genes are TRBV29-1 and TRBJ1-2; D is unresolved. Trimming removed 4 bases from V and 8 bases from J, with 14 bases in between. CDR1 SQVTM and CDR2 ANQGSEA come from the germline V gene. The CDR3 is 12 amino acids. The DNA of the CDR3 is TGCAGCGTTGCCGGGGAGGGCGAGGGCTACACCTTC. Protein sequence: CSVAGEGEGYTF.

The chain uses TRBV6-1 and TRBJ1-1; possibly TRBD1 for D (6 bases). The CDR3 totals 12 residues. Trimming removed 6 bases from V and 6 bases from J, with 11 bases in between. From germline, CDR1 is MNHNS and CDR2 SASEGT. CDR3 in DNA: TGTGCCAGCAGATACGGACAGCCTGAAGCTTTCTTT. Amino acid sequence: CASRYGQPEAFF.

V and J are TRBV7-2 and TRBJ2-1; perhaps TRBD1 as D (5 bases). The germline gives CDR1 SGHTA, CDR2 FQGNSA. The CDR3 runs to 15 residues. Trimming cost V 6 bases and J 1 base, with 13 bases left between them. The CDR3 DNA reads TGTGCCAGCAGTCCAGTAGGGGCATCCTACAATGAGCAGTTCTTC. Its translation: CASSPVGASYNEQFF.

The chain joins TRBV27 to TRBJ2-2; TRBD1 might be the D (7 bases). The CDR3 runs 14 residues. Deletions cut 6 bases from V and 4 bases from J, with 12 bases between. Germline V CDR1 and CDR2: MNHEY, SMNVEV (reference sequence). CDR3 nucleotide sequence: TGTGCCAGCAGCTACAGGGGAGGCACCGGGGAGCTGTTTTTT. Its translation is CASSYRGGTGELFF.

In its sample, this clone was seen a few times. The CDR3 reads CASGLVNSIGYTF. CDR3 sequence (DNA): TGTGCTAGTGGTTTGGTAAATAGTATCGGCTACACCTTC. This rearrangement joins TRBV12-5 to TRBJ1-2; D unresolved. Per germline, CDR1 LGHNT and CDR2 FRNRAP. V was pared by 0 bases and J by 8 bases, with 10 bases between. This CDR3 is 13 amino acids long.

The gene calls are TRBV4-1 and TRBJ1-3; D is uncertain. Germline assignment: CDR1 MGHRA and CDR2 YSYEKL. With 0 bases removed from V and 0 bases from J, the gap between germline ends came to 9 bases. The CDR3 covers 16 residues. In DNA, the CDR3 is TGCGCCAGCAGCCAAGAGTCCGTTTCCTCTGGAAACACCATATATTTT. Translating gives CASSQESVSSGNTIYF.

CDR3 nucleotides: TGCGCCAGCAGCCTTACCCTCCGCGGGGGCCCTCCCTCCGAGCAGTACTTC. Its protein is CASSLTLRGGPPSEQYF. The rearrangement links TRBV4-1 to TRBJ2-7; weak D call: TRBD2 (7 bases). Trimming pared 4 bases from V and 6 bases from J, leaving 25 bases between. The CDR3 has 17 amino acids. The V gene's germline CDR1 is MGHRA and CDR2 YSYEKL.

In this sample, this clone turned up a few times. The chain employs TRBV19 and TRBJ1-2; D call uncertain. Germline V gene sequence: CDR1 LNHDA, CDR2 SQIVND (reference sequence). Between the trimmed V and J ends, which lost 3 bases and 6 bases, there was a span of 11 bases. CDR3 length: 13 amino acids. In DNA form, the CDR3 reads TGTGCCAGTAGTATGGGGTTAACTAATGGCTACACCTTC. It codes for CASSMGLTNGYTF.

This chain joins TRBV25-1 and TRBJ1-1; TRBD1 is a possible D gene (5 bases). Per the germline V gene, CDR1 is MGHDK and CDR2 is SYGVNS. V shed 11 bases and J shed 4 bases, with 11 bases lying between them. CDR3 length equals 11 residues. CDR3 DNA: TGTGCCGTCAGGGCAGCCACTGAAGCTTTCTTT. Amino acid sequence: CAVRAATEAFF. Drawing the rest from reference TRBV25-1 and TRBJ1-1, the complete variable domain is EADIYQTPRYLVIGTGKKITLECSQTMGHDKMYWYQQDPGMELHLIHYSYGVNSTEKGDLSSESTVSRIRTEHFPLTLESARPSHTSQYLCAVRAATEAFFGQGTRLTVV.

V gene TRBV7-2 combines with J gene TRBJ1-1, with unresolved D. Per germline, CDR1 SGHTA and CDR2 FQGNSA. Trimming pared 1 base from V and 5 bases from J, leaving 14 bases between. This CDR3 has 15 residues. The CDR3 DNA sequence: TGTGCCAGCAGCTTAGACTGGAGTACCCCGACTGAAGCTTTCTTT. Translating gives CASSLDWSTPTEAFF. The variable domain in full, with the rest retrieved from reference TRBV7-2 and TRBJ1-1, is GAGVSQSPSNKVTEKGKDVELRCDPISGHTALYWYRQSLGQGLEFLIYFQGNSAPDKSGLPSDRFSAERTGGSVSTLTIQRTQQEDSAVYLCASSLDWSTPTEAFFGQGTRLTVV.

This rearrangement joins TRBV6-5 to TRBJ2-7, with TRBD1 identical over 9 bases. The V gene's germline CDR1 is MNHEY and CDR2 SVGAGI. With 8 bases clipped from V and 2 bases from J, the junction kept 4 bases outside the gene matches. The CDR3 is made up of 13 amino acids. The DNA for the CDR3 is TGTGCCAGCCGGGACAGGGTGACCTACGAGCAGTACTTC. Its protein is CASRDRVTYEQYF.

J is TRBJ1-4 and V is TRBV11-2; D remains unclear. CDR1 is SGHAT and CDR2 is FQNNGV in the germline V gene. Trimming took off 5 bases at V and 0 bases at J, with 7 bases between the two ends. This CDR3 contains 14 residues. CDR3 sequence reads: CASSRHTTNEKLFF. As DNA, the CDR3 is TGTGCCAGCAGCCGCCACACAACTAATGAAAAACTGTTTTTT.

The chain recombines TRBV7-9 with TRBJ1-2; TRBD1 is a possible D gene (5 bases). V was cut by 4 bases and J by 2 bases, with 8 bases left in between. CDR1 SEHNR and CDR2 FQNEAQ come from the germline V gene (reference sequence). The CDR3 sequence is 13 residues long. In DNA form, the CDR3 reads TGTGCCAGCAGCTGGGACGGAAACTATGGCTACACCTTC. Protein sequence: CASSWDGNYGYTF. Supplemented by reference TRBV7-9 and TRBJ1-2, the full variable domain reads DTGVSQNPRHKITKRGQNVTFRCDPISEHNRLYWYRQTLGQGPEFLTYFQNEAQLEKSRLLSDRFSAERPKGSFSTLEIQRTEQGDSAMYLCASSWDGNYGYTFGSGTRLTVV.

The chain uses TRBV6-6 and TRBJ2-1, with TRBD2 as a possible D gene (5 bases). The V gene lost 8 bases and the J gene lost 0 bases, with 8 bases spanning the gap. The germline V gene has CDR1 MNHNY and CDR2 SVGAGI (reference sequence). This CDR3 is built from 13 residues. The CDR3 nucleotides read TGTGCCAGCTCCGGGAACTCCTACAATGAGCAGTTCTTC. Its protein is CASSGNSYNEQFF.

This CDR3 reads CASSTQGGADKNIQYF. CDR3 in DNA: TGTGCCAGTAGTACTCAAGGGGGCGCGGACAAAAACATTCAGTACTTC. V gene TRBV19 combines with J gene TRBJ2-4; 7 bases map to TRBD1. CDR1 and CDR2 (germline): LNHDA, SQIVND (reference sequence). The CDR3 has 16 amino acids. V dropped 4 bases and J dropped 3; count of bases not matched to a gene: 9.

This sequence joins TRBV27 and TRBJ2-1, with TRBD2 as a possible D gene (7 bases). Germline V gene sequence: CDR1 MNHEY, CDR2 SMNVEV (reference sequence). V gave up 3 bases and J gave up 6 bases, with 12 bases separating them. The CDR3 runs to 14 residues. The CDR3 bases are TGTGCCAGCAGTTTGGGGGGGCCCGGCAATGAGCAGTTCTTC. This codes for CASSLGGPGNEQFF.

This clone was counted only a few times. The chain recombines TRBV6-1 with TRBJ1-2; no firm D call. The CDR3 length is 10 residues. V was trimmed by 9 bases and J by 5 bases, leaving 7 bases between them. Germline CDR1 is MNHNS and CDR2 is SASEGT. The CDR3 here is CASRSYGYTF. The CDR3 DNA is TGTGCCAGTAGATCGTATGGCTACACCTTC.

The chain joins TRBV27 to TRBJ1-4; 7 nucleotides match TRBD1. The germline CDR1 and CDR2 sequences are MNHEY and SMNVEV (reference sequence). This CDR3 has 17 residues. The J segment lost 4 bases and the V segment lost 3 bases, leaving 11 bases of the junction unmatched. In DNA, the CDR3 is TGTGCCAGCAGTTTTTATGGGGAGGGGGCTTATAATGAAAAACTGTTTTTT. This encodes CASSFYGEGAYNEKLFF.

The chain employs TRBV6-1 and TRBJ2-1; D call uncertain. Germline V gives CDR1 MNHNS, CDR2 SASEGT. Trimming shortened V by 3 bases and J by 12 bases, and 3 bases separated the two germline ends. CDR3 length: 9 amino acids. CDR3 nucleotides: TGTGCCAGCAGTGACGGGCAGTTCTTC. Its translation is CASSDGQFF.

This clone was recorded a few times. V gene TRBV5-1 combines with J gene TRBJ1-4; TRBD1 matches at 7 bases. The length of the CDR3 is 14 residues. CDR1 is SGHRS and CDR2 is YFSETQ in the germline V gene. V lost 7 bases to trimming and J lost 7 bases; unmatched junction nucleotides: 10. The CDR3 spells CASGLSPGGEKLFF. CDR3 DNA sequence: TGCGCCAGCGGGCTATCCCCAGGGGGTGAAAAACTGTTTTTT.

The chain employs TRBV7-9 and TRBJ2-3, with D possibly TRBD1 on 6 matching bases. The V gene lost 4 bases and the J gene lost 1 base, with 18 bases spanning the gap. The CDR3 is 17 amino acids. Germline values: CDR1 SEHNR, CDR2 FQNEAQ (reference sequence). As DNA, the CDR3 is TGTGCCAGCAGCTCCCCCGAGGACAGAGGTGGCACAGATACGCAGTATTTT. Encoded protein: CASSSPEDRGGTDTQYF.